One and the same sample provided the 26 T cell receptor beta chains below, sequenced in a study of blood T cells in healthy people across ages. A second PCR of 7 to 11 cycles used a sample-barcoded 5' primer and a J-beta primer mix. TCRdb passed the 5' RACE reads through MiXCR, listing each CDR3 protein once. The sample records approximately 800,000 distinct CDR3 sequences, more than 55% being singletons. Input material: blood. The receptor set was obtained from a middle-aged man in good health.

The rearrangement joins TRBV6-2 or TRBV6-3 to TRBJ2-5; D unclear. The last part of the DNA fits TRBJ2-7 better; the J call may be wrong. The CDR3 runs 13 residues. The V gene's germline CDR1 is MNHEY and CDR2 SVGEGT. CDR3 DNA sequence: TGTGCCAGCAGCTCCTCGGAAGGTTACGAGCAGTACTTC. It encodes CASSSSEGYEQYF.

The chain uses TRBV7-2 and TRBJ1-6; unclear D gene. Trimming stripped 3 bases from V and 8 bases from J, with 11 bases between. Germline V lookup: CDR1 SGHTA, CDR2 FQGNSA. The CDR3 consists of 14 residues. The CDR3 bases are TGTGCCAGCAGCTTCCAACTTGGGTATTCACCCCTCCACTTT. Translating it yields CASSFQLGYSPLHF.

This clonotype occurred a few times. CDR3 region: CASTSRGVLSYEQYF. The CDR3 nucleotides read TGTGCCAGCACCTCGAGGGGGGTCTTGTCCTACGAGCAGTACTTC. The chain has TRBV21-1 and TRBJ2-7; TRBD1, as called in the table, went unchecked against the DNA. TRBV21-1 is given as a pseudogene. The CDR3 totals 15 residues.

The V gene is TRBV7-2, the J gene TRBJ2-3, with D maybe TRBD2 (7 bases). V shed 4 bases and J shed 4 bases, with 15 bases lying between them. The V gene's germline CDR1 is SGHTA and CDR2 FQGNSA. This CDR3 region has 15 residues. CDR3 DNA: TGTGCCAGCAGCTATAGGGGGGGCGCGGCAGATACGCAGTATTTT. Translating it yields CASSYRGGAADTQYF.

The chain has TRBV19 and TRBJ1-5, with 8 bases that match TRBD1. Germline V lookup: CDR1 LNHDA, CDR2 SQIVND (reference sequence). The CDR3 contains 16 residues. V lost 5 bases and J lost 3; bases outside the gene matches: 9. CDR3 DNA: TGTGCCAGTAGTGTCCTAGGACAGGGCGACAATCAGCCCCAGCATTTT. This sequence encodes CASSVLGQGDNQPQHF.

This chain connects TRBV20-1 to TRBJ2-7, with D perhaps TRBD2 (6 bases). The CDR3 runs 17 residues. Trimming took off 3 bases at V and 4 bases at J, with 25 bases between the two ends. CDR1 is DFQATT, CDR2 SNEGSKA, per germline (reference sequence). The CDR3 DNA sequence: TGCAGTGCTAGGGGCCTGTTTATCGGGAGAAGTATTTACGAGCAGTACTTC. This encodes CSARGLFIGRSIYEQYF.

This clonotype has more than one count but fewer than ten. This sequence joins TRBV29-1 and TRBJ2-3, with 7 bases aligning to TRBD2. Unmatched junction bases numbered 4, after V lost 2 bases and J lost 2 bases. The CDR3 loop spans 14 amino acids. The germline CDR1 and CDR2 sequences are SQVTM and ANQGSEA. The CDR3 sequence is CSVEPSGNTDTQYF. For the CDR3, the DNA is TGCAGCGTTGAACCTAGCGGAAACACAGATACGCAGTATTTT.

In its sample, this clonotype was seen once. This sequence joins TRBV7-2 and TRBJ1-6; no definite D call. V was shortened by 1 base and J by 5 bases, with 9 bases between the two germline ends. The germline V gene encodes CDR1 SGHTA and CDR2 FQGNSA. The CDR3 runs to 15 residues. The CDR3 protein is CASSLVVTDNSPLHF. The CDR3, as DNA: TGTGCCAGCAGCTTAGTAGTGACGGATAATTCACCCCTCCACTTT.

The table lists this clonotype with a few counts. The chain links TRBV5-6 to TRBJ2-6; 11 bases agree with TRBD1. The junction had 3 bases not matched to a gene; V was cut back by 0 bases and J by 4 bases. The V gene's germline CDR1 is SGHDT and CDR2 YYEEEE. This CDR3 spans 17 amino acids. CDR3 DNA sequence: TGTGCCAGCAGCTTGGGGGACAGGGGGTCAGGGGCCAACGTCCTGACTTTC. It yields the protein CASSLGDRGSGANVLTF.

The CDR3 coding sequence is TGTGCCAGCAGTGGGACAGGGAGTAGCGAGCAGTACTTC. Protein product: CASSGTGSSEQYF. J is TRBJ2-7 and V is TRBV2; TRBD1 matches 8 bases. CDR1 is SNHLY, CDR2 FYNNEI, per germline. CDR3 length: 13 residues. With V trimmed by 4 bases and J by 6 bases, 5 bases remained unmatched.

The chain joins TRBV7-2 to TRBJ2-1; weak D call: TRBD2 (6 bases). The CDR3 has 14 residues. Germline-derived CDR1 and CDR2 are SGHTA and FQGNSA. The V and J ends lost 5 bases and 8 bases respectively, with 16 bases between them. The CDR3 loop reads CASSPRSREDEQFF. CDR3 sequence (DNA): TGTGCCAGCAGCCCTAGGTCCAGGGAGGATGAGCAGTTCTTC.

The CDR3 loop is CASSEGRTGELFF. CDR3 nucleotide sequence: TGTGCCAGCAGTGAGGGACGTACCGGGGAGCTGTTTTTT. V is TRBV6-1 and J is TRBJ2-2; D tentatively reads TRBD1 or TRBD2 (5 bases each). V dropped 3 bases and J dropped 5 bases, with 7 bases sitting between them. This CDR3 contains 13 residues. In germline, CDR1 is MNHNS, CDR2 SASEGT.

CDR3 sequence: CASSKGRDNYGYTF. The CDR3 DNA follows: TGTGCCAGCAGCAAGGGCCGAGATAACTATGGCTACACCTTC. This chain joins TRBV21-1 and TRBJ1-2. TRBV21-1 counts as a pseudogene. The CDR3 covers 14 residues.

This clonotype showed up many times. This chain connects TRBV4-1 to TRBJ2-7; D gene ambiguous. Germline CDR1 is MGHRA and CDR2 is YSYEKL. This CDR3 has 15 residues. V lost 3 bases and J lost 2, with 14 bases in between. Here the CDR3 reads CASSQQASSTYEQYF. The CDR3 DNA is TGCGCCAGCAGCCAGCAGGCCTCTTCAACCTACGAGCAGTACTTC.

CDR3 loop: CAIRDRGGSETQYF. CDR3 nucleotides: TGTGCCATCAGAGACAGGGGTGGAAGTGAGACCCAGTACTTC. The V gene is TRBV10-3, the J gene TRBJ2-5; 8 bases agree with TRBD1. CDR1 and CDR2 (germline): ENHRY, SYGVKD. The CDR3 length is 14 residues. The junction had 8 bases not matched to a gene; V was cut back by 6 bases and J by 5 bases.

V usage is TRBV6-1 and J usage is TRBJ2-4; weak D call: TRBD2 (7 bases). The CDR3 extends over 14 amino acids. Deletions cut 9 bases from V and 5 bases from J, with 17 bases between. Germline loops: CDR1 MNHNS, CDR2 SASEGT. CDR3 protein: CASRQRGRENIQYF. DNA of the CDR3: TGTGCCAGTAGACAAAGGGGGAGGGAAAACATTCAGTACTTC.

This rearrangement joins TRBV6-5 to TRBJ1-4; D unclear. Germline lookup yields CDR1 MNHEY and CDR2 SVGAGI. Deletions cut 6 bases from V and 8 bases from J, with 10 bases between. The CDR3 covers 12 residues. The CDR3 loop reads CASSPIGEKLFF. The CDR3 region has the DNA TGTGCCAGCAGCCCGATTGGGGAAAAACTGTTTTTT.

A few counts support this clonotype. The chain combines TRBV12-3 or TRBV12-4 with TRBJ2-3; D uncertain. The CDR3 totals 13 residues. Trimming left V 3 bases short and J 2 bases short, with 6 bases between. The CDR3 DNA sequence: TGTGCCAGCAGTTTTATCGTCACAGATACGCAGTATTTT. It translates to CASSFIVTDTQYF.

The rearrangement joins TRBV7-2 to TRBJ2-4; D ambiguous. Germline V gives CDR1 SGHTA, CDR2 FQGNSA. The CDR3 is 15 amino acids. V lost 1 base, J lost 0 bases, and 7 bases lay in between. In DNA, the CDR3 is TGTGCCAGCAGCTTAGTGCTACTAGCCAAAAACATTCAGTACTTC. It translates to CASSLVLLAKNIQYF.

This clonotype was counted a few times. V is TRBV29-1 and J is TRBJ2-7; unclear D gene. The CDR3 has 13 amino acids. Germline CDR1 reads SQVTM; CDR2 reads ANQGSEA. The germline V and J ends were trimmed by 1 base and 2 bases, with 9 bases remaining between them. DNA of the CDR3: TGCAGCGTTGAAGGGGTAGGAACCTACGAGCAGTACTTC. Protein: CSVEGVGTYEQYF.

The gene calls are TRBV20-1 and TRBJ2-3; tentative D call: TRBD1 (5 bases). Germline lookup yields CDR1 DFQATT and CDR2 SNEGSKA (reference sequence). The V end lost 3 bases, the J end lost 2 bases, and 18 bases lay between the germline ends. The CDR3 totals 16 residues. CDR3: CSARAFGRANTDTQYF. In nucleotides, the CDR3 is TGCAGTGCTAGGGCATTTGGCAGGGCCAACACAGATACGCAGTATTTT.

This sequence joins TRBV9 and TRBJ1-4; 8 nucleotides align to TRBD1. The CDR3 consists of 14 residues. Trimming at V came to 3 bases and at J to 3 bases, leaving 1 base not matched to a gene. Germline-derived CDR1 and CDR2 are SGDLS and YYNGEE. The CDR3 DNA follows: TGTGCCAGCAGCGCCAGGGGGCCTAATGAAAAACTGTTTTTT. It encodes CASSARGPNEKLFF.

This clonotype was recorded once. The V call is TRBV5-6, the J call TRBJ2-1, with 10 bases lining up with TRBD1. The CDR3 is 16 residues long. Germline V gene data show CDR1 as SGHDT and CDR2 as YYEEEE. V dropped 4 bases and J dropped 9; count of bases not matched to a gene: 13. The CDR3 nucleotides read TGTGCCAGCAGCGGGGTGACAGGGGGCATCTTTGGTGAGCAGTTCTTC. This sequence encodes CASSGVTGGIFGEQFF.

This clonotype was observed a few times. This sequence joins TRBV14 and TRBJ1-2, with D possibly matching TRBD1 (5 bases). This CDR3 has 15 amino acids. V was shortened by 1 base and J by 3 bases, with 12 bases between the two germline ends. From germline, CDR1 is SGHDN and CDR2 FVKESK. CDR3 residues: CASSQAGAFDYGYTF. The CDR3 DNA is TGTGCCAGCAGCCAAGCCGGGGCGTTCGACTATGGCTACACCTTC.

The rearrangement uses TRBV10-3 and TRBJ2-5; D unclear. The CDR3 is 12 residues long. The germline V and J ends were trimmed by 4 bases and 5 bases, with 8 bases remaining between them. Germline CDR1 reads ENHRY; CDR2 reads SYGVKD. The DNA of the CDR3 is TGTGCCATCAGTGTGTCCGGGGAGACCCAGTACTTC. It encodes CAISVSGETQYF.

V and J are TRBV29-1 and TRBJ1-1; no firm D call. Germline V gene data show CDR1 as SQVTM and CDR2 as ANQGSEA. Trimming pared 2 bases from V and 11 bases from J, leaving 12 bases between. The CDR3 is 11 amino acids. The CDR3 is CSVEMSERAFF. The CDR3 DNA sequence: TGCAGCGTTGAAATGTCCGAGCGGGCTTTCTTT.